This entry features one T cell receptor beta chain sequence. Its target is unknown. V shed 2 bases and J shed 2 bases, with 13 bases lying between them. The germline gives CDR1 SGHVS, CDR2 FQNEAQ. The CDR3 has 15 residues. This specimen belongs to a study of graft-versus-host responses after intestinal transplantation. TCRdb's table, derived via immunoSEQ multiplex PCR, lists solely in-frame clones and lacks some. The sample lists tens of thousands of clones; around nine tenths were seen once. Source: unstimulated CD4+ T cells sorted from spleen or lymph node cells, taken before intestinal transplant. This chain uses TRBV7-8 with TRBJ2-7; D unresolved. This TCR was recovered from a human donor who received an intestinal transplant. CDR3 DNA sequence: TGTGCCAGCAGCTTAAGCCCCCTCCCAGCCTACGAGCAGTACTTC. It encodes CASSLSPLPAYEQYF. The full variable domain, its missing parts supplied by reference TRBV7-8 and TRBJ2-7, is GAGVSQSPRYKVAKRGQDVALRCDPISGHVSLFWYQQALGQGPEFLTYFQNEAQLDKSGLPSDRFFAERPEGSVSTLKIQRTQQEDSAVYLCASSLSPLPAYEQYFGPGTRLTVT.